The TCR beta chain described here comes from a study of T cell repertoires in cytomegalovirus infection. Study context: Indicated by public TCR beta signatures were CMV infection and matching HLA type.

The table lists this clonotype with many counts. Antigen specificity is unknown. TCRdb re-called the reads through MiXCR, storing one row per CDR3 protein. The table records 290,000 or so distinct CDR3 sequences, over 20% of them present only once. The study, taken as a whole, reports: Based on cumulative public TCR beta family frequency, carriers of CMV plus the relevant HLA were identified. CMV-specific TCR beta clonotypes restricted by HLA-C dominated the ex vivo response.

The sequence came from a human donor in good health (CMV status not recorded). Some clones in this sample may be carry-over from other donors' samples. Sequencing used PBMCs.

This CDR3 reads CASRNPGLAGSSSYEQYF. The CDR3 DNA reads TGTGCCAGCAGAAACCCGGGACTAGCGGGATCTAGCTCCTACGAGCAGTACTTC. The chain is built from TRBV28 and TRBJ2-7, with 13 bases identical to TRBD2. Germline V gene lookup returns CDR1 MDHEN and CDR2 SYDVKM. Trimming removed 6 bases from V and 0 bases from J; junction bases left unmatched: 11. The CDR3 length is 18 residues.